This T cell receptor (beta chain) was obtained from a study of blood T cell repertoires in COVID-19. Background on the study: COVID-19 samples, acute and convalescent, were from the United States, Italy and Spain.

As processed by the authors: Amplification from reference gene primers served as the basis for estimated nucleated cell counts. Using immunoSEQ multiplex PCR, the repertoire was profiled, and TCRdb retains in-frame clones only, with some absent. V, J and clone size were drawn from that table, and D and trimming were deduced from the DNA. Found here are 290,000 or so clones, around 86% of them singletons; the top ten hold around 1.2%. This clone was recorded a few times. This TCR was recovered from a man between 65 and 85 years old with acute or convalescent COVID-19. Material: peripheral blood.

CDR3 in amino acids: CASSQFQRGQGGENTIYF. The CDR3 nucleotides read TGCGCCAGCAGCCAATTTCAAAGGGGACAGGGGGGAGAAAACACCATATATTTT. The V call is TRBV4-1, the J call TRBJ1-3; 11 bases fit TRBD1. The CDR3 spans 18 residues. Germline CDR1 and CDR2: MGHRA and YSYEKL. Losses at the gene ends were 2 bases for V and 6 bases for J; bases not matched to a gene: 12.